The 9 T cell receptor beta chains below come from one sample, sequenced in a study of OX40 agonist ivuxolimab in advanced cancers. Sequenced by immunoSEQ multiplex PCR; TCRdb stores in-frame clones only, minus some. The table lists approximately 15,000 clones, around 84% of them singletons, with 0.69% in the top ten. The sequenced sample was CD4+ or CD8+ T cells sorted from blood, obtained in a trial of the OX40 agonist ivuxolimab. The receptors originated from an adult with an advanced solid tumor such as melanoma, head and neck, liver or kidney cancer.

The V call is TRBV27, the J call TRBJ1-1; no definite D call. V was trimmed by 0 bases and J by 6 bases, leaving 11 bases between them. The length of the CDR3 is 14 residues. Looked up from germline, CDR1 is MNHEY and CDR2 is SMNVEV (reference sequence). Here the CDR3 reads CASSLSLWTPEAFF. DNA of the CDR3: TGTGCCAGCAGTTTATCGTTGTGGACGCCTGAAGCTTTCTTT.

The V gene is TRBV18, the J gene TRBJ1-1; the D is unclear. This CDR3 has 14 amino acids. Trimming took off 2 bases at V and 1 base at J, with 8 bases between the two ends. Germline CDR1 and CDR2: KGHSH and LQKENI. CDR3 in DNA: TGTGCCAGCTCACCATTAGATTCGAACACTGAAGCTTTCTTT. It specifies CASSPLDSNTEAFF.

The chain uses TRBV7-8 and TRBJ2-2; 9 bases line up with TRBD2. Germline-derived CDR1 and CDR2 are SGHVS and FQNEAQ. The CDR3 is 15 amino acids. After removal of 1 base from V and 5 bases from J, the junction contained 2 bases not matched to a gene. This CDR3 reads CASSLDTSGTGELFF. The CDR3 DNA reads as TGTGCCAGCAGCTTAGATACTAGCGGGACCGGGGAGCTGTTTTTT.

The rearrangement uses TRBV10-2 and TRBJ1-5; D gene uncertain. CDR1 WSHSY and CDR2 SAAADI come from the germline V gene. Trimming stripped 4 bases from V and 6 bases from J, with 13 bases between. The CDR3 runs 14 residues. As DNA, the CDR3 is TGCGCCAGCAGTGGTATTAGTCAGGTTCAGCCCCAGCATTTT. It encodes CASSGISQVQPQHF.

The CDR3: CATSPRQGAGSGANVLTF. The CDR3 nucleotides are TGTGCCACCAGCCCTCGACAGGGGGCGGGATCTGGGGCCAACGTCCTGACTTTC. The chain has TRBV15 and TRBJ2-6; 10 bases align to TRBD1. This CDR3 is built from 18 residues. Germline V CDR1 and CDR2: LNHNV, YYDKDF (reference sequence). The ends lost 5 bases at V and 1 base at J; junction bases unmatched: 8.

The J gene is TRBJ1-5, the V gene TRBV29-1; TRBD1 agrees at 7 bases. Germline assignment: CDR1 SQVTM and CDR2 ANQGSEA. This CDR3 contains 12 residues. V was clipped by 7 bases and J by 5 bases; unmatched bases: 5. This chain's CDR3 is CSAGTADQPQHF. The CDR3 DNA follows: TGCAGCGCTGGGACAGCGGATCAGCCCCAGCATTTT.

The V and J genes are TRBV11-2 and TRBJ2-3; D uncertain. The CDR3 sequence is 13 residues long. Germline assignment: CDR1 SGHAT and CDR2 FQNNGV. Deletions cut 10 bases from V and 0 bases from J, with 11 bases between. The CDR3 loop is CATQRASTDTQYF. The CDR3 DNA is TGTGCCACCCAACGGGCTAGCACAGATACGCAGTATTTT.

J is TRBJ2-3 and V is TRBV19, with 13 bases that match TRBD2. This CDR3 is built from 18 residues. J gave up 4 bases and V 3 bases, and 10 bases lay outside the gene matches. Germline CDR1 reads LNHDA; CDR2 reads SQIVND (reference sequence). CDR3 sequence reads: CASSIPGLAGKEADTQYF. The CDR3, as DNA: TGTGCCAGTAGTATTCCGGGACTAGCGGGAAAGGAGGCAGATACGCAGTATTTT.

The rearrangement links TRBV30 to TRBJ1-2, with D hard to call. In germline, CDR1 is GTSNPN, CDR2 SVGIG (reference sequence). CDR3 length: 11 residues. The germline V and J ends were trimmed by 3 bases and 4 bases, with 6 bases remaining between them. CDR3 DNA sequence: TGTGCCTGGAGACCGGGCTATGGCTACACCTTC. Its translation: CAWRPGYGYTF.